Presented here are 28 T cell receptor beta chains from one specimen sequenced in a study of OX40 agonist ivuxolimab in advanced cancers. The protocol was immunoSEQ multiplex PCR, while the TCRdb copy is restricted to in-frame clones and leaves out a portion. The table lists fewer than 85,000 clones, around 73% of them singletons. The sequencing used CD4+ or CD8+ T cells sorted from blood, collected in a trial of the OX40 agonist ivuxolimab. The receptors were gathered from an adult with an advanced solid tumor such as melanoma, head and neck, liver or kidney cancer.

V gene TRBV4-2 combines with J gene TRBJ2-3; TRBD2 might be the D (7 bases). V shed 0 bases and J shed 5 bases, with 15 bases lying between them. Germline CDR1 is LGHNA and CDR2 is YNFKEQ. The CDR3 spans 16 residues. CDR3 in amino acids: CASSQDSGGRGDTQYF. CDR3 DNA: TGTGCCAGCAGCCAAGACTCGGGGGGCCGCGGAGATACGCAGTATTTT.

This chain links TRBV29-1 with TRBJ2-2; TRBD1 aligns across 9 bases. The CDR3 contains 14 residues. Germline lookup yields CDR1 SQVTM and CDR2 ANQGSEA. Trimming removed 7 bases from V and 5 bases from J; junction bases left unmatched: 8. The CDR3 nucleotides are TGCAGCGCTCGGACAGGGGCGGATACCGGGGAGCTGTTTTTT. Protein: CSARTGADTGELFF.

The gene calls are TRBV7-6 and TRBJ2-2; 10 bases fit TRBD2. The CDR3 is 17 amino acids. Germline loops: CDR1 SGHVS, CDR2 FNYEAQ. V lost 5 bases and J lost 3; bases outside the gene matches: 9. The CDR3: CASSILAGGSDTGELFF. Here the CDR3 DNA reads TGTGCCAGCAGCATATTAGCGGGAGGTTCGGACACCGGGGAGCTGTTTTTT.

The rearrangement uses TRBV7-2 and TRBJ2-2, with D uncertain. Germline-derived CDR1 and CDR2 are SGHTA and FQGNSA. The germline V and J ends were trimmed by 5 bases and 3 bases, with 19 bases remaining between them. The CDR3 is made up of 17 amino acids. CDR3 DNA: TGTGCCAGCAGCACCACCCTAGAGCGAATTTACACCGGGGAGCTGTTTTTT. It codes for CASSTTLERIYTGELFF.

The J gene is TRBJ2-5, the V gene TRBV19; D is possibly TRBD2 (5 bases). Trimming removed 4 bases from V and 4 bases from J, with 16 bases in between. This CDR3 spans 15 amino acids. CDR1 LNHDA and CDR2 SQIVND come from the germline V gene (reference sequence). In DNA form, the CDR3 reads TGTGCCAGTAGTAGGAACGCGCGGACTCCAGAGACCCAGTACTTC. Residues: CASSRNARTPETQYF.

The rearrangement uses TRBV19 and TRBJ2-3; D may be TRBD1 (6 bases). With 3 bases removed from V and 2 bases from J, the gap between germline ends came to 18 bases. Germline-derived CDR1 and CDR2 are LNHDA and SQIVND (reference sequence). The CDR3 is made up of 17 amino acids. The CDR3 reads CASSIGTHSGSTDTQYF. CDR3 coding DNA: TGTGCCAGTAGTATCGGGACACATTCGGGCTCCACAGATACGCAGTATTTT.

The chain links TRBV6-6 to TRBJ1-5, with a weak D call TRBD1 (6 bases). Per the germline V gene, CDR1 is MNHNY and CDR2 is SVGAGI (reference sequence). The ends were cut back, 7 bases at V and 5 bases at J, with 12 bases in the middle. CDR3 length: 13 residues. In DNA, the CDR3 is TGTGCCAGCACCCAACAGGGCGATCAGCCCCAGCATTTT. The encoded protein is CASTQQGDQPQHF.

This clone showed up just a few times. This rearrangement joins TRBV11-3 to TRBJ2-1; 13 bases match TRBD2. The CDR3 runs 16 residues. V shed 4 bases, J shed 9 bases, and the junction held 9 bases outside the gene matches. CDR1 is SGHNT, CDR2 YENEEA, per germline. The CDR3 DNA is TGTGCCAGCAGCTCAGGGGGGACTAGCGGGACTGTTGAGCAGTTCTTC. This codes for CASSSGGTSGTVEQFF.

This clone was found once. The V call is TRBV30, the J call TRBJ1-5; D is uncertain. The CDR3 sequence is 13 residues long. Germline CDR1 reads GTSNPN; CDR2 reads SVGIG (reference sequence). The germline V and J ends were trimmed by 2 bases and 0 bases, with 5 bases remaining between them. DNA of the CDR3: TGTGCCTGGAGTATGGGTAGCAATCAGCCCCAGCATTTT. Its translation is CAWSMGSNQPQHF.

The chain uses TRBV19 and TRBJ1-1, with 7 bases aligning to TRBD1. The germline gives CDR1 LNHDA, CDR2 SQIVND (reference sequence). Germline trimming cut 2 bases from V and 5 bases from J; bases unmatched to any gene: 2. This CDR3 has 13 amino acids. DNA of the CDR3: TGTGCCAGTAGTATAAGGGGGCAAACTGAAGCTTTCTTT. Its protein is CASSIRGQTEAFF. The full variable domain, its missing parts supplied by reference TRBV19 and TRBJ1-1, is DGGITQSPKYLFRKEGQNVTLSCEQNLNHDAMYWYRQDPGQGLRLIYYSQIVNDFQKGDIAEGYSVSREKKESFPLTVTSAQKNPTAFYLCASSIRGQTEAFFGQGTRLTVV.

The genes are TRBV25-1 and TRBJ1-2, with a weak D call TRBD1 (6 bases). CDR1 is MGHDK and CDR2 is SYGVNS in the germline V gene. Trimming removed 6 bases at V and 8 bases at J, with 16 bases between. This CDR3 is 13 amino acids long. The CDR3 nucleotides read TGTGCCAGCAGGGGTACAGGGATTGGGGGCTACACCTTC. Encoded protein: CASRGTGIGGYTF.

CDR3 amino acids: CASSPPGSAEQYF. CDR3 nucleotides: TGTGCCAGCTCACCACCAGGGTCTGCAGAGCAGTACTTC. The gene calls are TRBV18 and TRBJ2-5; D ambiguous. Looked up from germline, CDR1 is KGHSH and CDR2 is LQKENI. CDR3 size: 13 residues. V shed 0 bases and J shed 11 bases, with 13 bases lying between them.

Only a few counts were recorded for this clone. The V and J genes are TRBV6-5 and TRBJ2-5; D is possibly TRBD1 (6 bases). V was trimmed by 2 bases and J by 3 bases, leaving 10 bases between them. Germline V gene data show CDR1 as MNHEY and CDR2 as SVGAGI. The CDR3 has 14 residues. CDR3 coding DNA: TGTGCCAGCAGTTACAGGGACACTAAAGAGACCCAGTACTTC. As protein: CASSYRDTKETQYF.

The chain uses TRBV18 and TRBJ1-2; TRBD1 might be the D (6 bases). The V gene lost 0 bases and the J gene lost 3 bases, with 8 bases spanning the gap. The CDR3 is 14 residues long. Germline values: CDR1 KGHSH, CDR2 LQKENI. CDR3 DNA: TGTGCCAGCTCACCACCGGCAGGGGACTATGGCTACACCTTC. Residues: CASSPPAGDYGYTF.

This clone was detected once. The CDR3 reads CAMASGGGSETQYF. CDR3 nucleotide sequence: TGCGCCATGGCTAGCGGGGGAGGTTCGGAGACCCAGTACTTC. The chain recombines TRBV10-2 with TRBJ2-5; 10 bases are shared with TRBD2. The V gene end was trimmed by 10 bases and the J gene end by 5 bases; junction bases not matched to a gene: 10. This CDR3 is built from 14 residues. Per the germline V gene, CDR1 is WSHSY and CDR2 is SAAADI.

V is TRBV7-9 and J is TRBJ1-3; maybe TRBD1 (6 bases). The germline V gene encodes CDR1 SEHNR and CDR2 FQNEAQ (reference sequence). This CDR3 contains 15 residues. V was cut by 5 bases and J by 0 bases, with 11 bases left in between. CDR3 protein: CASSVTGSSGNTIYF. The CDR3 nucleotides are TGTGCCAGCAGCGTAACAGGGAGCTCTGGAAACACCATATATTTT.

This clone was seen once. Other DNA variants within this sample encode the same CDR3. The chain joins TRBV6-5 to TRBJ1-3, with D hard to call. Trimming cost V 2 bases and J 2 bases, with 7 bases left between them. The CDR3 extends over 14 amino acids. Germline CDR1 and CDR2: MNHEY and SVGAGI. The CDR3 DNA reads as TGTGCCAGCAGTTACACTAGAACTGGAAACACCATATATTTT. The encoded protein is CASSYTRTGNTIYF.

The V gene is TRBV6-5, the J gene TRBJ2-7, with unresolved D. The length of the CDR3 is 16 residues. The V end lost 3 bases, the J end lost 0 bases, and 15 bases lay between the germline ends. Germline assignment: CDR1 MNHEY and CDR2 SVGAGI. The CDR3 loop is CASSYLGPPLSYEQYF. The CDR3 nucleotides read TGTGCCAGCAGTTATCTTGGTCCCCCCCTCTCCTACGAGCAGTACTTC.

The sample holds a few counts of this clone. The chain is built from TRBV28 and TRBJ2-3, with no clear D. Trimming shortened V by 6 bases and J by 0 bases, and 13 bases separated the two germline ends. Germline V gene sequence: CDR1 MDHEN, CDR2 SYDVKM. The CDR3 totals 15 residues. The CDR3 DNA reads TGTGCCAGCAGCCAACCGCGCTCTAGCACAGATACGCAGTATTTT. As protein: CASSQPRSSTDTQYF.

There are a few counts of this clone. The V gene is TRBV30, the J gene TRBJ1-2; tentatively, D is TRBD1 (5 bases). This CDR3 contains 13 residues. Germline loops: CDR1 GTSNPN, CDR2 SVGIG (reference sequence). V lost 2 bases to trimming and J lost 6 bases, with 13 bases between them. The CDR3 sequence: CAWSLGAGNGYTF. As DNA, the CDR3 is TGTGCCTGGAGTCTAGGGGCAGGGAATGGCTACACCTTC.

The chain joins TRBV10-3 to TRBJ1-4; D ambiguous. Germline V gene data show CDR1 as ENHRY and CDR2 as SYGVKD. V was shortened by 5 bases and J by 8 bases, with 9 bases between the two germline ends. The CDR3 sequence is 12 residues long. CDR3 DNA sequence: TGTGCCATCAGTTTGACGGGCGAAAAACTGTTTTTT. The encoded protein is CAISLTGEKLFF.

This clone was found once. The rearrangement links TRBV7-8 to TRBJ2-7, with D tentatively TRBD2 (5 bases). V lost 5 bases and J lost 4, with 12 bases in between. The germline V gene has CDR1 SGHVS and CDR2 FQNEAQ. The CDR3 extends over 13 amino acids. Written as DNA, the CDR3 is TGTGCCAGCAGCCCACCCGGACTTTACGAGCAGTACTTC. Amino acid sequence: CASSPPGLYEQYF.

In DNA, the CDR3 is TGTGCCTCAACCAAGACAGGGTCCCCCCCTAGAGAGCAGTTCTTC. It is translated as CASTKTGSPPREQFF. V usage is TRBV28 and J usage is TRBJ2-1, with TRBD1 matching 7 bases. The CDR3 has 15 amino acids. J lost 10 bases, V lost 11 bases, and 20 bases had no gene match. The germline CDR1 and CDR2 sequences are MDHEN and SYDVKM. Complete variable domain (other parts from reference TRBV28 and TRBJ2-1): DVKVTQSSRYLVKRTGEKVFLECVQDMDHENMFWYRQDPGLGLRLIYFSYDVKMKEKGDIPEGYSVSREKKERFSLILESASTNQTSMYLCASTKTGSPPREQFFGPGTRLTVL.

Here the CDR3 reads CASSIENSFGNTIYF. As DNA, the CDR3 is TGTGCCAGTAGTATTGAAAACAGCTTCGGAAACACCATATATTTT. V gene TRBV19 combines with J gene TRBJ1-3; D call uncertain. Germline CDR1 is LNHDA and CDR2 is SQIVND (reference sequence). The CDR3 sequence is 15 residues long. V lost 3 bases to trimming and J lost 4 bases, with 13 bases between them.

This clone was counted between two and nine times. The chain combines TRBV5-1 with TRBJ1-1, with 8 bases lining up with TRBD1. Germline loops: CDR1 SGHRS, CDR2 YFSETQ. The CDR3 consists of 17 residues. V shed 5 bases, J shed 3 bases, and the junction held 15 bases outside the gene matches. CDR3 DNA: TGCGCCAGCAGATGGTTAGCAGGGGGACAGGAGGACACTGAAGCTTTCTTT. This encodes CASRWLAGGQEDTEAFF.

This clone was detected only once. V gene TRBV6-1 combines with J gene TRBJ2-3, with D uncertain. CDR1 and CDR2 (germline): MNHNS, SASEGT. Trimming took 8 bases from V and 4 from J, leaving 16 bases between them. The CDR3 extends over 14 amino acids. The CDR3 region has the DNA TGTGCCAGCGGCCTGACGCGATTGCCAGATACGCAGTATTTT. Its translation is CASGLTRLPDTQYF.

CDR3 residues: CASSVGQSATEAFF. Here the CDR3 DNA reads TGTGCCAGCAGCGTTGGACAGTCTGCCACTGAAGCTTTCTTT. This chain connects TRBV9 to TRBJ1-1, with a possible D match to TRBD1 (6 bases). The CDR3 is 14 amino acids. V gave up 2 bases and J gave up 4 bases, with 12 bases separating them. Germline CDR1 SGDLS, CDR2 YYNGEE. Full variable domain (rest looked up from reference TRBV9 and TRBJ1-1): DSGVTQTPKHLITATGQRVTLRCSPRSGDLSVYWYQQSLDQGLQFLIQYYNGEERAKGNILERFSAQQFPDLHSELNLSSLELGDSALYFCASSVGQSATEAFFGQGTRLTVV.

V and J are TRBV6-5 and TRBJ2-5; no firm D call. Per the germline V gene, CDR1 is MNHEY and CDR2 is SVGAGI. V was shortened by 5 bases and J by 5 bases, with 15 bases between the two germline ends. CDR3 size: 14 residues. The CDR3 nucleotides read TGTGCCAGCAGTCGGACCTTAGCTGGGGAGACCCAGTACTTC. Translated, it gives CASSRTLAGETQYF.